The sequence of this T cell receptor (beta chain) was determined in a study of T cells in Graves' hyperthyroidism and ophthalmopathy. Amplification of TCR beta CDR3 regions used RNA as the template. During a first-round RT-PCR of the TCR CDR3, the HTBI primer set was used. TCRdb re-derived calls from the multiplex PCR reads in MiXCR, one entry per CDR3 protein. This sample has hundreds of thousands of distinct CDR3 sequences; roughly 14% occur once, and the top ten carry about 13%. With duration under 3 months, ophthalmopathy was active: Clinical Activity Score at least 3, NOSPECS at least 4. A patient was excluded if there was uncontrolled infection, other autoimmune disease, pregnancy or lactation. On the basis of clinical symptoms, serum thyroxine and TRAb, thyroid ultrasound and orbital computed tomography, diagnoses were made. Findings and limits, study-wide: Stable hyperthyroidism was told apart from ophthalmopathy by a model built on 13 V-J features.

The germline V gene has CDR1 SGHDN and CDR2 FVKESK. V gave up 4 bases and J gave up 1 base, with 13 bases separating them. The length of the CDR3 is 15 residues. Turning to this clonotype: As yet, its antigen is unknown.

The sample comprised blood. The genes are TRBV14 and TRBJ2-5, with D perhaps TRBD1 (6 bases). This sequence was found in a man in his late teens or twenties with Graves' ophthalmopathy. CDR3 sequence (DNA): TGTGCCAGCAGCCCGTTCAGGACAGTCCAAGAGACCCAGTACTTC. Amino acids: CASSPFRTVQETQYF.